One and the same sample provided the 9 T cell receptor beta chains below, sequenced in a study of regulatory T cells in long-lasting Graves disease. This sample's time point: persistent/refractory GD, antithyroid drugs over 5 years with positive TRAb. With RNA extracted from PBMCs as input, the TCR library was made. Researchers made TCR beta libraries by using iRepertoire HTBI primers and running Arm-PCR on CDR3 regions. MiXCR was run by TCRdb on the multiplex PCR reads, yielding one entry per CDR3 protein. The sample consists of over 300,000 distinct CDR3 sequences, 20% of them appearing once. Source: peripheral blood mononuclear cells (PBMCs), taken when the disease was refractory, from a patient treated with antithyroid drugs. The receptor set was obtained from a female donor with Graves disease.

The chain uses TRBV18 and TRBJ2-5, with TRBD1 identical over 8 bases. After removal of 8 bases from V and 5 bases from J, the junction contained 16 bases not matched to a gene. This CDR3 contains 16 residues. CDR1 and CDR2 (germline): KGHSH, LQKENI. The CDR3 here is CASADIGQGGLETQYF. The CDR3, as DNA: TGTGCCAGCGCCGACATCGGACAGGGAGGTTTGGAGACCCAGTACTTC.

The CDR3 protein is CASSYTYGATNEKLFF. The CDR3 DNA follows: TGTGCCAGCAGTTACACGTACGGAGCTACTAATGAAAAACTGTTTTTT. This chain connects TRBV6-2 or TRBV6-3 to TRBJ1-4; no clear D gene. The CDR3 spans 16 residues. V was trimmed by 2 bases and J by 2 bases, leaving 12 bases between them. Germline V gene data show CDR1 as MNHEY and CDR2 as SVGEGT.

The chain carries TRBV13 and TRBJ1-6, with 7 bases identical to TRBD1. In germline, CDR1 is PRHDT, CDR2 FYEKMQ (reference sequence). V shed 5 bases, J shed 6 bases, and the junction held 4 bases outside the gene matches. This CDR3 comprises 14 residues. CDR3 DNA sequence: TGTGCCAGCAGCCCAGGGGGGCCTAATTCACCCCTCCACTTT. This translates into CASSPGGPNSPLHF. The whole variable domain, filled in from reference TRBV13 and TRBJ1-6, reads AAGVIQSPRHLIKEKRETATLKCYPIPRHDTVYWYQQGPGQDPQFLISFYEKMQSDKGSIPDRFSAQQFSDYHSELNMSSLELGDSALYFCASSPGGPNSPLHFGNGTRLTVT.

This clonotype was recorded many times. J is TRBJ2-5 and V is TRBV11-3, with TRBD2 matching 11 bases. CDR1 and CDR2 (germline): SGHNT, YENEEA. CDR3 length equals 15 residues. V lost 2 bases and J lost 5; bases outside the gene matches: 4. The CDR3 nucleotides are TGTGCCAGCAGCTTACTCGCTAGCGGGGGGGAGACCCAGTACTTC. Encoded protein: CASSLLASGGETQYF.

V is TRBV18 and J is TRBJ2-7, with 8 positions matching TRBD2. Germline V lookup: CDR1 KGHSH, CDR2 LQKENI. CDR3 length equals 14 residues. V was clipped by 5 bases and J by 5 bases; unmatched bases: 8. The CDR3 spells CASSSRGLVDEQYF. The DNA for the CDR3 is TGTGCCAGCTCATCTAGGGGACTAGTCGACGAGCAGTACTTC.

At least ten counts were recorded for this clonotype. This chain connects TRBV6-1 to TRBJ2-7, with 9 bases identical to TRBD1. This CDR3 region has 16 residues. V dropped 5 bases and J dropped 0; count of bases not matched to a gene: 8. Germline V CDR1 and CDR2: MNHNS, SASEGT. The CDR3: CASSPYLTGGSYEQYF. The CDR3, as DNA: TGTGCCAGCAGTCCTTACTTGACAGGGGGCTCCTACGAGCAGTACTTC.

This clonotype has just a few counts. The chain is built from TRBV4-1 and TRBJ2-7, with TRBD1 matching over 8 bases. Germline V gene data show CDR1 as MGHRA and CDR2 as YSYEKL. J was trimmed by 6 bases and V by 1 base; bases with no gene match: 5. The CDR3 extends over 14 amino acids. CDR3 nucleotide sequence: TGCGCCAGCAGCCAAGTGACAGGGGATGGCGAGCAGTACTTC. Translation: CASSQVTGDGEQYF.

On this clonotype: This may stem from a read error, because a much larger clone lies one nucleotide away. The CDR3 ends on some other residue instead of the conserved phenylalanine or tryptophan, so this is likely a read error. The chain carries TRBV2 and TRBJ1-4; D call uncertain. V was clipped by 3 bases and J by 3 bases, with 5 bases between them. Germline V gives CDR1 SNHLY, CDR2 FYNNEI. The CDR3 consists of 13 residues. The CDR3 DNA sequence: TGTGCCAGCAGTGAGTGGCCTAATGAAAAACTGTTTTGT. Protein sequence: CASSEWPNEKLFC.

For the CDR3, the DNA is TGTGCCTGGAGCTGGGGGGGGGCCTCTTTCGAGCAGTACTTC. Residues: CAWSWGGASFEQYF. This sequence joins TRBV30 and TRBJ2-7, with D possibly matching TRBD2 (7 bases). Germline CDR1 is GTSNPN and CDR2 is SVGIG (reference sequence). The CDR3 has 14 amino acids. The ends were cut back, 3 bases at V and 6 bases at J, with 18 bases in the middle. The full variable domain, with the rest looked up from reference TRBV30 and TRBJ2-7, is SQTIHQWPATLVQPVGSPLSLECTVEGTSNPNLYWYRQAAGRGLQLLFYSVGIGQISSEVPQNLSASRPQDRQFILSSKKLLLSDSGFYLCAWSWGGASFEQYFGPGTRLTVT.